This TCR beta chain was captured in a study of CD8 T cells in Susac syndrome. The RNA, about 0.45 to 1 ug, was put through reverse transcription using random hexamers. TCRdb called the immunoSEQ multiplex PCR reads again in MiXCR, with one record for every CDR3 protein. This sample carries 95,000 to 150,000 distinct CDR3 sequences, just under 95% of them seen once, and the ten largest clones take more than 0.25%. The sequenced target, TCR beta, came from blood CD8+ and CD4+ T cells. Susac syndrome patients met recently defined diagnostic criteria for definite or probable disease. The CDR3 has 13 residues. From germline, CDR1 is SQVTM and CDR2 ANQGSEA. V was pared by 3 bases and J by 0 bases, with 8 bases between.

The chain has TRBV29-1 and TRBJ2-5; no clear D gene. The sequence was obtained from a human donor with Susac syndrome. What was sequenced was CD8+ T cells from PBMCs. The CDR3 protein is CSVEGGDQETQYF. CDR3 coding DNA: TGCAGCGTTGAGGGCGGTGACCAAGAGACCCAGTACTTC.